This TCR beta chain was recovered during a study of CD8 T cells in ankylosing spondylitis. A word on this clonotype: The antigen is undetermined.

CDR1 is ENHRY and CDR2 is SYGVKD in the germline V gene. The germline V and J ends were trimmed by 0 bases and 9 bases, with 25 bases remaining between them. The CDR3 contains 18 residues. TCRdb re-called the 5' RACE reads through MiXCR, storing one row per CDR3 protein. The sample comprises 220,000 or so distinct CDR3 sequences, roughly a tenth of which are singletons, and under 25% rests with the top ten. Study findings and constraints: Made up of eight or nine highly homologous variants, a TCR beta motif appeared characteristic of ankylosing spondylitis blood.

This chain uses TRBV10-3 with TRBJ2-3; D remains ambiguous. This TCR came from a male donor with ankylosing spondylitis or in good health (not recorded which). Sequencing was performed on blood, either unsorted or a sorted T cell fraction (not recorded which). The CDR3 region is CAISESPFSARVDWTQYF. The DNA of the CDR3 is TGTGCCATCAGTGAGTCCCCCTTCTCGGCTAGGGTGGATTGGACGCAGTATTTT.